This TCR beta chain was found in a study of T cell changes during pregnancy in multiple sclerosis. The CDR3 contains 16 residues. In germline, CDR1 is MNHNY, CDR2 SVGAGI (reference sequence). V shed 4 bases, J shed 7 bases, and the junction held 13 bases outside the gene matches. The table came from immunoSEQ multiplex PCR; TCRdb's copy has only in-frame clones and leaves some out. The sample shows about 44,000 clones, approximately 92% of them seen only once. This chain joins TRBV6-6 and TRBJ1-3, with 7 bases lining up with TRBD1. The TCR was taken from a female donor with multiple sclerosis, enrolled in a pregnancy study. The sample in question was CD4+ T cells from peripheral blood mononuclear cells, obtained in the first trimester of pregnancy. The CDR3 DNA reads as TGTGCCAGCAGTTTGCCTGGCAGTGGGACAGCCAACACCATATATTTT. Protein product: CASSLPGSGTANTIYF.